These T cell receptor beta chains were read from a single sample in a study of identical twins. TCRdb processed the 5' RACE reads anew with MiXCR; each CDR3 protein has one entry. The sample consists of roughly 250,000 distinct CDR3 sequences, 11% to 15% of them appearing once. The sequencing sample was made of memory (CD45RO+) T cells sorted from blood. These receptors came from a woman aged 18-35 years in good health. The CDR3 runs from the conserved cysteine through the conserved F or W. The D gene is left open where the match is weak. For some rows the clone size is stated as once, few or many, or as a class when expanded; others skip it.

j_gene: TRBJ2-7
v_gene: TRBV2
abundance: medium-sized
d_gene: -
CDR3nt: TGTGCCAGCAGTGAAATGGGGTGGTCCTACGAGCAGTACTTC
CDR3aa: CASSEMGWSYEQYF

j_gene: TRBJ2-7
v_gene: TRBV29-1
abundance: -
d_gene: TRBD2
CDR3nt: TGCAGCGTGGGAAGACTAGCGGGAGACGAGCAGTACTTC
CDR3aa: CSVGRLAGDEQYF

j_gene: TRBJ2-7
v_gene: TRBV6-1
abundance: -
d_gene: -
CDR3nt: TGTGCCAGCAGCCGAAGGGAATCTTACGAGCAGTACTTC
CDR3aa: CASSRRESYEQYF

j_gene: TRBJ2-5
v_gene: TRBV5-1
abundance: few
d_gene: TRBD2
CDR3nt: TGCGCCAGCTTCCTGGCGGGGGGAGGTGAGACCCAGTACTTC
CDR3aa: CASFLAGGGETQYF

j_gene: TRBJ2-1
v_gene: TRBV9
abundance: -
d_gene: -
CDR3nt: TGTGCCAGCAGCGTAGTGGCGGTTGGGGGCAATGAGCAGTTCTTC
CDR3aa: CASSVVAVGGNEQFF

j_gene: TRBJ1-5
v_gene: TRBV29-1
abundance: -
d_gene: -
CDR3nt: TGCAGCGTTGAAGTATCCAGGAATCAGCCCCAGCATTTT
CDR3aa: CSVEVSRNQPQHF

j_gene: TRBJ1-1
v_gene: TRBV12-3/TRBV12-4
abundance: -
d_gene: -
CDR3nt: TGTGCCAGCAGTTTCGGTTTAAAAACTGAAGCTTTCTTT
CDR3aa: CASSFGLKTEAFF

j_gene: TRBJ2-3
v_gene: TRBV2
abundance: few
d_gene: -
CDR3nt: TGTGCCAGCAGTCCGGGACCCCGCGCCACGCAGTATTTT
CDR3aa: CASSPGPRATQYF

j_gene: TRBJ2-7
v_gene: TRBV20-1
abundance: -
d_gene: -
CDR3nt: TGCAGTGTGGCAGGGAACTACGAGCAGTACTTC
CDR3aa: CSVAGNYEQYF

j_gene: TRBJ2-2
v_gene: TRBV5-8
abundance: few
d_gene: -
CDR3nt: TGTGCCAGCAGCTTGTTAGGACTATTGAACACCGGGGAGCTGTTTTTT
CDR3aa: CASSLLGLLNTGELFF

j_gene: TRBJ2-1
v_gene: TRBV10-3
abundance: few
d_gene: TRBD2
CDR3nt: TGTGCCATCAGTGAGTCGGGGGGGAATGAGCAGTTCTTC
CDR3aa: CAISESGGNEQFF

j_gene: TRBJ2-1
v_gene: TRBV20-1
abundance: few
d_gene: -
CDR3nt: TGCAGTGCTGGGGACGGAATCAATGAGCAGTTCTTC
CDR3aa: CSAGDGINEQFF

j_gene: TRBJ2-3
v_gene: TRBV3-1
abundance: few
d_gene: -
CDR3nt: TGTGCCAGCAGCCAGAAGGGCAGGGGGGCCACAGATACGCAGTATTTT
CDR3aa: CASSQKGRGATDTQYF

j_gene: TRBJ1-6
v_gene: TRBV6-5
abundance: many
d_gene: -
CDR3nt: TGTGCCAGCAGTTACTCGCACTCCAATTCACCCCTCCACTTT
CDR3aa: CASSYSHSNSPLHF

j_gene: TRBJ2-3
v_gene: TRBV20-1
abundance: -
d_gene: -
CDR3nt: TGCAGTGCTATGGTGCCCCAAAGCACAGATACGCAGTATTTT
CDR3aa: CSAMVPQSTDTQYF

j_gene: TRBJ2-3
v_gene: TRBV20-1
abundance: -
d_gene: -
CDR3nt: TGCAGTGCTGATAGTCTAGGAGATACGCAGTATTTT
CDR3aa: CSADSLGDTQYF

j_gene: TRBJ2-7
v_gene: TRBV6-1
abundance: few
d_gene: -
CDR3nt: TGTGCCAGCAGCCCCTCAGGAGGGAGGAAGAGGGAGCAGTACTTC
CDR3aa: CASSPSGGRKREQYF

j_gene: TRBJ1-4
v_gene: TRBV7-9
abundance: -
d_gene: -
CDR3nt: TGTGCCAGCAGCCCAGATGGGGGTTTAGGTGAAAAACTGTTTTTT
CDR3aa: CASSPDGGLGEKLFF

j_gene: TRBJ1-2
v_gene: TRBV27
abundance: -
d_gene: TRBD1
CDR3nt: TGTGCCAGCAGTCCGAGACAGGGACAAGGCTACACCTTC
CDR3aa: CASSPRQGQGYTF

j_gene: TRBJ1-2
v_gene: TRBV9
abundance: few
d_gene: -
CDR3nt: TGTGCCAGCAGCCGGGGGGAGTCCTATGGCTACACCTTC
CDR3aa: CASSRGESYGYTF

j_gene: TRBJ1-1
v_gene: TRBV5-1
abundance: many
d_gene: -
CDR3nt: TGCGCCAGCAGCTTGTATCAGGGCGGGAACACTGAAGCTTTCTTT
CDR3aa: CASSLYQGGNTEAFF

j_gene: TRBJ2-7
v_gene: TRBV11-2
abundance: few
d_gene: TRBD1
CDR3nt: TGTGCCAGCAGCCCACAGACAGGGCCTAACGAGCAGTACTTC
CDR3aa: CASSPQTGPNEQYF

j_gene: TRBJ2-7
v_gene: TRBV9
abundance: -
d_gene: TRBD1
CDR3nt: TGTGCCAGCAGCCCCTATAGGGACAGCTCCTACGAGCAGTACTTC
CDR3aa: CASSPYRDSSYEQYF

j_gene: TRBJ2-7
v_gene: TRBV10-3
abundance: few
d_gene: -
CDR3nt: TGTGCCATCAGTGAGAGGTTGGCGGCCTACGAGCAGTACTTC
CDR3aa: CAISERLAAYEQYF

j_gene: TRBJ1-3
v_gene: TRBV29-1
abundance: many
d_gene: TRBD1
CDR3nt: TGCAGCGTTCGACAGGGGAGTAACTCTGGAAACACCATATATTTT
CDR3aa: CSVRQGSNSGNTIYF

j_gene: TRBJ2-3
v_gene: TRBV10-1
abundance: -
d_gene: TRBD2
CDR3nt: TGCGCCAGCAGTGAGTCCAGAATAGCGGGAGTCCTTAGCACAGATACGCAGTATTTT
CDR3aa: CASSESRIAGVLSTDTQYF

j_gene: TRBJ2-7
v_gene: TRBV7-2
abundance: -
d_gene: -
CDR3nt: TGTGCCAGCAGCCCGTCAGGGTTGGGGGAGCAGTACTTC
CDR3aa: CASSPSGLGEQYF